The 23 T cell receptor beta chains given below trace back to one sample, sequenced in a study of T-cell reconstitution after alpha-beta-depleted transplantation in children. Preparing the TCRbeta library involved the use of unique molecular identifiers. MiXCR was run by TCRdb on the PCR reads, yielding one entry per CDR3 protein. Of almost 500,000 distinct CDR3 sequences listed, 9.5% to 15% are singletons. This sample comprised PBMCs from the stem cell graft donor, obtained from the stem cell graft. The receptors come from a human donor who donated a stem cell graft to a child with combined immunodeficiency.

The chain uses TRBV4-3 and TRBJ2-7; 8 positions match TRBD2. There are 18 residues in the CDR3. V lost 0 bases and J lost 0; bases outside the gene matches: 10. CDR1 and CDR2 from the germline V gene are LGHNA and YSLEER. The chain's CDR3 is CASSQDLIGTSGSYEQYF. DNA of the CDR3: TGCGCCAGCAGCCAAGACCTCATCGGGACTAGTGGCTCCTACGAGCAGTACTTC.

V gene TRBV4-2 combines with J gene TRBJ2-7, with TRBD2 as a possible D gene (6 bases). Trimming cost V 0 bases and J 7 bases, with 16 bases left between them. CDR3 size: 15 residues. Germline loops: CDR1 LGHNA, CDR2 YNFKEQ. The CDR3 spells CASSQDPRGGGEQYF. The CDR3 DNA is TGTGCCAGCAGCCAAGATCCCCGGGGAGGAGGGGAGCAGTACTTC.

Only a few counts were recorded for this clonotype. A read error is likely, as this CDR3 ends without the conserved phenylalanine or tryptophan. The DNA is omitted, as the CDR3 cannot be located on it reliably, and the CDR3 follows TCRdb's listing. This sequence joins TRBV21-1 and TRBJ1-1; the table's D call, TRBD1, was not checked against the DNA. TRBV21-1 is labeled a pseudogene. The CDR3 sequence runs 10 residues, both termini included. CDR3 protein: CASTELWGMV.

This clonotype was observed a handful of times. The rearrangement uses TRBV29-1 and TRBJ2-2, with TRBD1 matching 11 bases. J lost 8 bases, V lost 2 bases, and 7 bases had no gene match. There are 15 residues in the CDR3. Germline CDR1 reads SQVTM; CDR2 reads ANQGSEA. The CDR3 nucleotides read TGCAGCGTTGAACGGGACAGGGGGGGATCGGGGGAGCTGTTTTTT. It yields the protein CSVERDRGGSGELFF.

The chain uses TRBV7-2 and TRBJ1-1; D is possibly TRBD1 (5 bases). CDR3 length: 16 residues. CDR1 and CDR2 (germline): SGHTA, FQGNSA. Trimming pared 2 bases from V and 3 bases from J, leaving 16 bases between. In DNA form, the CDR3 reads TGTGCCAGCAGCTTACCGGGACGTTTTGGCTACACTGAAGCTTTCTTT. Protein product: CASSLPGRFGYTEAFF.

This clonotype occurred a few times. This chain joins TRBV12-3 or TRBV12-4 and TRBJ2-7; D gene uncertain. The V and J ends lost 5 bases and 6 bases respectively, with 17 bases between them. This CDR3 region has 14 residues. CDR3 in amino acids: CASSPVVQTTEQYF. As DNA, the CDR3 is TGTGCCAGCAGTCCCGTAGTGCAAACCACCGAGCAGTACTTC.

This chain uses TRBV7-6 with TRBJ2-5, with TRBD2 as a possible D gene (6 bases). Trimming took 5 bases from V and 5 from J, leaving 15 bases between them. Per germline, CDR1 SGHVS and CDR2 FNYEAQ. The CDR3 consists of 14 residues. The CDR3, as DNA: TGTGCCAGCAGCCCCCTGACTAGAGTGGAGACCCAGTACTTC. It codes for CASSPLTRVETQYF.

V gene TRBV12-3 or TRBV12-4 combines with J gene TRBJ2-1, with TRBD1 identical over 7 bases. CDR3 length equals 14 residues. V dropped 4 bases and J dropped 8; count of bases not matched to a gene: 8. The DNA for the CDR3 is TGTGCCAGCAGTTCCGGGACAGCGGTCGATGAGCAGTTCTTC. Translated, it gives CASSSGTAVDEQFF.

This clonotype was found many times. The V call is TRBV20-1, the J call TRBJ2-7; 7 bases are shared with TRBD1. CDR1 and CDR2 from the germline V gene are DFQATT and SNEGSKA (reference sequence). The CDR3 extends over 13 amino acids. V shed 3 bases, J shed 2 bases, and the junction held 4 bases outside the gene matches. For the CDR3, the DNA is TGCAGTGCTAGGGGGACAGCCGCCTACGAGCAGTACTTC. Amino acid sequence: CSARGTAAYEQYF.

This clonotype came up a few times. The J gene is TRBJ2-7, the V gene TRBV7-2; no clear D. The CDR3 extends over 14 amino acids. The germline CDR1 and CDR2 sequences are SGHTA and FQGNSA. Between the trimmed V and J ends, which lost 1 base and 5 bases, there was a span of 12 bases. CDR3 region: CASSLGVGNHEQYF. DNA of the CDR3: TGTGCCAGCAGCTTAGGGGTAGGGAACCACGAGCAGTACTTC.

The rearrangement joins TRBV5-1 to TRBJ1-2; weak D call: TRBD1 (5 bases). CDR3 size: 15 residues. Germline V lookup: CDR1 SGHRS, CDR2 YFSETQ. V gave up 0 bases and J gave up 2 bases, with 11 bases separating them. The CDR3 protein is CASSLAGAGNYGYTF. DNA for the CDR3: TGCGCCAGCAGCTTGGCCGGGGCGGGAAACTATGGCTACACCTTC.

The chain links TRBV27 to TRBJ2-1, with a tentative D call TRBD2 (5 bases). Germline V gene sequence: CDR1 MNHEY, CDR2 SMNVEV (reference sequence). The CDR3 is 12 amino acids. V lost 2 bases to trimming and J lost 10 bases, with 9 bases between them. This CDR3 reads CASSLAGMEQFF. The CDR3 bases are TGTGCCAGCAGTTTAGCGGGTATGGAGCAGTTCTTC.

This clonotype was seen more than once but under ten times. The chain has TRBV27 and TRBJ2-7; TRBD2 agrees at 10 bases. This CDR3 is 13 amino acids long. Looked up from germline, CDR1 is MNHEY and CDR2 is SMNVEV (reference sequence). The J segment lost 4 bases and the V segment lost 7 bases, leaving 4 bases of the junction unmatched. The CDR3 DNA follows: TGTGCCAGCACTTCTAGCGGGAGTTACGAGCAGTACTTC. Translated: CASTSSGSYEQYF.

In this sample, this clonotype turned up many times. V usage is TRBV12-3 or TRBV12-4 and J usage is TRBJ2-3, with D tentatively TRBD1 or TRBD2 (5 bases each). Trimming took 8 bases from V and 3 from J, leaving 12 bases between them. The CDR3 is 13 residues long. The CDR3 DNA reads as TGTGCCAGCCGCCCTGGGGGTACAGATACGCAGTATTTT. Amino acids: CASRPGGTDTQYF.

This clonotype was seen repeatedly, ten times or more. The chain is built from TRBV4-3 and TRBJ2-1; D unclear. This CDR3 comprises 14 residues. The germline V and J ends were trimmed by 2 bases and 12 bases, with 17 bases remaining between them. Germline CDR1 is LGHNA and CDR2 is YSLEER. The CDR3 sequence is CASSQTRTPWGQFF. DNA for the CDR3: TGCGCCAGCAGCCAAACTCGTACTCCTTGGGGGCAGTTCTTC.

This clonotype has ten or more counts. This chain connects TRBV7-8 to TRBJ2-1, with a weak D call TRBD2 (5 bases). V lost 3 bases to trimming and J lost 6 bases, with 18 bases between them. Germline CDR1 and CDR2: SGHVS and FQNEAQ. CDR3 size: 16 residues. The CDR3 DNA reads TGTGCCAGCAGCTTGGGAGTCGTAGTGTACGGCAATGAGCAGTTCTTC. Translating it yields CASSLGVVVYGNEQFF.

There are a few counts of this clonotype. The rearrangement links TRBV7-3 to TRBJ1-5, with 9 bases fitting TRBD1. V was pared by 6 bases and J by 6 bases, with 3 bases of the junction left unmatched. CDR1 is SGHTA and CDR2 is FQGTGA in the germline V gene. There are 13 residues in the CDR3. The CDR3 region is CASSPDRGQPQHF. In DNA, the CDR3 is TGTGCCAGCAGTCCGGACAGGGGTCAGCCCCAGCATTTT.

This clonotype has only a few counts. The rearrangement joins TRBV25-1 to TRBJ2-1; D is uncertain. From germline, CDR1 is MGHDK and CDR2 SYGVNS. The CDR3 spans 16 residues. Trimming removed 7 bases from V and 4 bases from J, with 20 bases in between. This chain's CDR3 is CASTSSGGTLYNEQFF. DNA for the CDR3: TGTGCCAGCACGTCCTCTGGCGGAACGTTATACAATGAGCAGTTCTTC.

This clonotype was picked up many times. An end of the junction differs from the germline gene, which may be a read error. The CDR3: CASSLGGRGNTEAFF. In DNA form, the CDR3 reads TGCGCCAGCAGCTTGGGTGGCAGGGGAAACACTGAAGCTTTCTTT. This chain links TRBV12-3 or TRBV12-4 with TRBJ1-1; TRBD1 is a possible D gene (6 bases). This CDR3 contains 15 residues.

This clonotype has only a few counts. The chain joins TRBV20-1 to TRBJ2-1; TRBD2 agrees at 12 bases. The CDR3 sequence is 15 residues long. CDR1 and CDR2 from the germline V gene are DFQATT and SNEGSKA (reference sequence). Trimming removed 0 bases from V and 10 bases from J; junction bases left unmatched: 7. CDR3 loop: CSAREPSGGVREQFF. DNA for the CDR3: TGCAGTGCTAGAGAGCCTAGCGGGGGGGTTCGGGAGCAGTTCTTC.

This clonotype has just a few counts. The J gene is TRBJ1-1, the V gene TRBV30; the D is unclear. The CDR3 sequence is 12 residues long. Trimming cost V 2 bases and J 4 bases, with 8 bases left between them. Per germline, CDR1 GTSNPN and CDR2 SVGIG (reference sequence). The chain's CDR3 is CAWSPTITEAFF. The DNA for the CDR3 is TGTGCCTGGAGTCCCACGATCACTGAAGCTTTCTTT.

This clonotype has a handful of counts. The J gene is TRBJ2-3, the V gene TRBV15; D unresolved. The CDR3 is 13 amino acids. CDR1 is LNHNV, CDR2 YYDKDF, per germline (reference sequence). Trimming took off 2 bases at V and 9 bases at J, with 12 bases between the two ends. The CDR3 protein is CATSRPPGKTQYF. The CDR3 DNA reads as TGTGCCACCAGCAGACCTCCGGGTAAAACGCAGTATTTT.

This clonotype was recorded many times. The J gene is TRBJ2-7, the V gene TRBV4-3, with 9 bases that match TRBD2. The CDR3 consists of 15 residues. The germline CDR1 and CDR2 sequences are LGHNA and YSLEER. Trimming cost V 1 base and J 2 bases; bases outside gene matches: 3. The chain's CDR3 is CASSQGTSETYEQYF. The DNA for the CDR3 is TGCGCCAGCAGCCAAGGGACTAGCGAAACCTACGAGCAGTACTTC.